The entry below gives a single T cell receptor beta chain sequence along with its context. Antigen unknown. Trimming stripped 4 bases from V and 6 bases from J, with 13 bases between. In germline, CDR1 is ENHRY, CDR2 SYGVKD. This CDR3 spans 14 amino acids. The sample belongs to a study of cytomegalovirus exposure and HLA in healthy donors. Study-wide background: Among the approximately 400 donors who were genotyped, approximately 83% fell in the genetic ancestry cluster that is associated with self-reported Caucasian donors.

Vbeta (60) and Jbeta (13) primers were used in the PCR. Some clones are missing from TCRdb's copy, which holds only in-frame ones; the method was immunoSEQ multiplex PCR. The data show around 150,000 clones, with about three quarters seen just once and about 2.6% held by the top ten. Findings and limits, study-wide: In an earlier analysis, most TCR beta V segments were productive about 87% or about 30% of the time. Associated with cytomegalovirus, according to the listing, were 170 or so TCR beta chains. Analysis was carried out at a later point, and it linked a missense DCLRE1C variant to TCR beta V- and J-gene trimming.

This sequence joins TRBV10-3 and TRBJ2-1, with D possibly being TRBD2 (6 bases). The sequenced material came from PBMCs. The origin of this receptor is a woman in her forties in good health and CMV-seropositive. The CDR3 nucleotides are TGTGCCATCAGTGGGGGACTTTCCCCCAATGAGCAGTTCTTC. Its translation: CAISGGLSPNEQFF.